The 21 T cell receptor beta chains listed next were all sequenced from one sample in a study of cytomegalovirus exposure and HLA in healthy donors. PCR was performed using 60 Vbeta and 13 Jbeta primers. Method: immunoSEQ multiplex PCR; TCRdb's copy keeps in-frame clones and lacks some. Among under 200,000 clones, more than 9.5% were seen once, and the ten largest hold approximately 7.8%. Sequenced sample: PBMCs. The source of these receptors is a man aged 50 to 60 in good health and CMV-seropositive.

V gene TRBV7-9 combines with J gene TRBJ1-2; D possibly corresponds to TRBD1 (5 bases). Trimming pared 1 base from V and 7 bases from J, leaving 13 bases between. Germline lookup yields CDR1 SEHNR and CDR2 FQNEAQ (reference sequence). CDR3 length equals 14 residues. The CDR3 is CASSLEAGRAGYTF. The CDR3 DNA reads TGTGCCAGCAGCTTAGAGGCAGGGCGCGCTGGCTACACCTTC.

V and J are TRBV28 and TRBJ1-6; D is possibly TRBD1 (6 bases). The V gene lost 10 bases and the J gene lost 5 bases, with 18 bases spanning the gap. Germline assignment: CDR1 MDHEN and CDR2 SYDVKM. This CDR3 is 15 amino acids long. This CDR3 reads CATQEPGGNNSPLHF. In nucleotides, the CDR3 is TGTGCCACCCAGGAGCCGGGGGGCAATAATTCACCCCTCCACTTT. Full variable domain (missing parts from reference TRBV28 and TRBJ1-6): DVKVTQSSRYLVKRTGEKVFLECVQDMDHENMFWYRQDPGLGLRLIYFSYDVKMKEKGDIPEGYSVSREKKERFSLILESASTNQTSMYLCATQEPGGNNSPLHFGNGTRLTVT.

The chain carries TRBV7-2 and TRBJ2-1; possible D gene TRBD1, 6 bases. V gave up 2 bases and J gave up 9 bases, with 8 bases separating them. CDR1 is SGHTA, CDR2 FQGNSA, per germline. The CDR3 is 12 amino acids. The CDR3 loop is CASSLTGTEQFF. For the CDR3, the DNA is TGTGCCAGCAGCTTAACAGGGACTGAGCAGTTCTTC.

This clone has just a few counts. This chain uses TRBV27 with TRBJ2-2; a weak D match, TRBD1 (6 bases). CDR1 is MNHEY, CDR2 SMNVEV, per germline (reference sequence). V was shortened by 2 bases and J by 7 bases, with 20 bases between the two germline ends. This CDR3 has 17 amino acids. CDR3 protein: CASSLTNVGAWSGELFF. CDR3 coding DNA: TGTGCCAGCAGTTTAACGAACGTGGGGGCCTGGAGCGGGGAGCTGTTTTTT.

This chain links TRBV5-1 with TRBJ2-1, with unresolved D. V was clipped by 1 base and J by 0 bases, with 8 bases between them. Per the germline V gene, CDR1 is SGHRS and CDR2 is YFSETQ. The CDR3 length is 15 residues. DNA for the CDR3: TGCGCCAGCAGCTTGAGCCTTAGCTCCTACAATGAGCAGTTCTTC. Translating it yields CASSLSLSSYNEQFF.

V is TRBV6-4 and J is TRBJ2-3, with D unresolved. The length of the CDR3 is 12 residues. CDR1 MRHNA and CDR2 SNTAGT come from the germline V gene. The V gene lost 2 bases and the J gene lost 6 bases, with 6 bases spanning the gap. CDR3 sequence: CASSDLSDTQYF. CDR3 nucleotides: TGTGCCAGCAGTGACCTCTCGGATACGCAGTATTTT.

This chain joins TRBV27 and TRBJ2-2; weak D call: TRBD2 (5 bases). The V and J ends lost 6 bases and 5 bases respectively, with 16 bases between them. This CDR3 contains 15 residues. The germline V gene has CDR1 MNHEY and CDR2 SMNVEV (reference sequence). The DNA for the CDR3 is TGTGCCAGCAGGGCCGCCGGTCGGGATACCGGGGAGCTGTTTTTT. It yields the protein CASRAAGRDTGELFF.

This clone was seen only a few times. This chain links TRBV25-1 with TRBJ2-7; 9 bases are shared with TRBD2. CDR1 and CDR2 from the germline V gene are MGHDK and SYGVNS. This CDR3 is built from 15 residues. The V and J ends lost 4 bases and 2 bases, in that order; junction bases with no gene match: 6. CDR3 DNA: TGTGCCAGCAGTGTGGTCGGCGGGGGGGCCTACGAGCAGTACTTC. Amino acids: CASSVVGGGAYEQYF.

The chain uses TRBV21-1 and TRBJ1-5; the table calls TRBD1, which could not be checked here. TRBV21-1 is shown as a pseudogene. The CDR3 has 14 amino acids. CDR3 protein: CASSPSEGDQPQHF. Written as DNA, the CDR3 is TGTGCCAGCAGCCCTTCTGAGGGGGATCAGCCCCAGCATTTT.

In its sample, this clone was seen a few times. V usage is TRBV7-8 and J usage is TRBJ2-1; 11 bases are a match to TRBD2. From germline, CDR1 is SGHVS and CDR2 FQNEAQ. V shed 5 bases and J 0 bases; nucleotides not matched to a gene: 9. The CDR3 runs 18 residues. The CDR3 loop reads CASSHTSGGLSSYNEQFF. The DNA of the CDR3 is TGTGCCAGCAGCCATACTAGCGGGGGATTGAGCTCCTACAATGAGCAGTTCTTC.

V is TRBV5-1 and J is TRBJ2-6; 10 nucleotides align to TRBD1. The trim removed 4 bases at V and 0 bases at J, leaving 10 bases unmatched. There are 19 residues in the CDR3. From germline, CDR1 is SGHRS and CDR2 YFSETQ. As DNA, the CDR3 is TGCGCCAGCAGCCTGACAGGGGGCGGCCAAAGCTCTGGGGCCAACGTCCTGACTTTC. The encoded protein is CASSLTGGGQSSGANVLTF.

This clone was seen a handful of times. The chain combines TRBV14 with TRBJ2-7; D is possibly TRBD1 (6 bases). Trimming removed 0 bases from V and 0 bases from J, with 15 bases in between. The V gene's germline CDR1 is SGHDN and CDR2 FVKESK. This CDR3 spans 17 amino acids. This CDR3 reads CASSQDIRQANSYEQYF. The CDR3 coding sequence is TGTGCCAGCAGCCAAGATATCCGACAGGCCAACTCCTACGAGCAGTACTTC.

This clone has only a few counts. This chain links TRBV5-8 with TRBJ2-1; D is perhaps TRBD1 (5 bases). The V gene's germline CDR1 is SGHTS and CDR2 YDEGEE. Trimming shortened V by 1 base and J by 12 bases, and 23 bases separated the two germline ends. The CDR3 is made up of 16 amino acids. The CDR3 sequence: CASSLRPQKWQGLQFF. CDR3 in DNA: TGTGCCAGCAGCTTGAGACCCCAAAAATGGCAGGGCTTGCAGTTCTTC.

This rearrangement joins TRBV5-4 to TRBJ1-3; 7 bases fit TRBD1. After removal of 4 bases from V and 4 bases from J, the junction contained 5 bases not matched to a gene. Germline V CDR1 and CDR2: SGHNT, YYREEE (reference sequence). This CDR3 is built from 14 residues. Written as DNA, the CDR3 is TGTGCCAGCAGCGGACGGGACAGCGGAAACACCATATATTTT. Encoded protein: CASSGRDSGNTIYF.

The chain uses TRBV4-1 and TRBJ2-1, with 9 bases lining up with TRBD1. Germline lookup yields CDR1 MGHRA and CDR2 YSYEKL. The CDR3 spans 16 residues. Trimming at V came to 1 base and at J to 3 bases, leaving 4 bases not matched to a gene. CDR3 loop: CASSQVGQGNYNEQFF. CDR3 nucleotides: TGCGCCAGCAGCCAAGTCGGACAGGGGAACTACAATGAGCAGTTCTTC.

V is TRBV7-8 and J is TRBJ1-1, with TRBD1 identical over 11 bases. V dropped 3 bases and J dropped 4; count of bases not matched to a gene: 4. The germline V gene has CDR1 SGHVS and CDR2 FQNEAQ. The CDR3 runs to 15 residues. CDR3 in DNA: TGTGCCAGCAGCTTTCGGACAGGGGGCCTCACTGAAGCTTTCTTT. Amino acids: CASSFRTGGLTEAFF. The variable domain in full, with the rest retrieved from reference TRBV7-8 and TRBJ1-1, is GAGVSQSPRYKVAKRGQDVALRCDPISGHVSLFWYQQALGQGPEFLTYFQNEAQLDKSGLPSDRFFAERPEGSVSTLKIQRTQQEDSAVYLCASSFRTGGLTEAFFGQGTRLTVV.

This clone has more than one count but fewer than ten. The chain has TRBV15 and TRBJ2-6; tentatively, D is TRBD1 (8 bases). Trimming left V 5 bases short and J 0 bases short, with 26 bases between. CDR3 size: 21 residues. Germline loops: CDR1 LNHNV, CDR2 YYDKDF (reference sequence). The CDR3 sequence is CATSHWGGAGTGSSGANVLTF. In nucleotides, the CDR3 is TGTGCCACCAGCCATTGGGGGGGTGCCGGGACAGGAAGCTCTGGGGCCAACGTCCTGACTTTC.

J is TRBJ1-2 and V is TRBV6-5; the D is unclear. Germline V CDR1 and CDR2: MNHEY, SVGAGI. Trimming cost V 0 bases and J 7 bases, with 15 bases left between them. The CDR3 totals 15 residues. The CDR3 DNA follows: TGTGCCAGCAGTTACTCGGGAGGGCGGGCCCTTGGCTACACCTTC. This encodes CASSYSGGRALGYTF.

The genes are TRBV18 and TRBJ1-6; tentative D call: TRBD1 (5 bases). Germline assignment: CDR1 KGHSH and CDR2 LQKENI. This CDR3 has 15 amino acids. Trimming stripped 4 bases from V and 10 bases from J, with 17 bases between. The CDR3 nucleotides read TGTGCCAGCTCACTATCCCAGGGAGGTAGATCACCCCTCCACTTT. It encodes CASSLSQGGRSPLHF.

This clone was detected only a few times. The chain couples TRBV9 to TRBJ2-5; 8 positions match TRBD1. CDR1 and CDR2 (germline): SGDLS, YYNGEE. After removal of 4 bases from V and 4 bases from J, the junction contained 6 bases not matched to a gene. The CDR3 has 14 amino acids. The CDR3 nucleotides are TGTGCCAGCAGCACCGGGACAGGCAGAGAGACCCAGTACTTC. Amino acid sequence: CASSTGTGRETQYF.

This chain uses TRBV5-1 with TRBJ1-2; TRBD1 is a possible D gene (6 bases). Germline assignment: CDR1 SGHRS and CDR2 YFSETQ. The CDR3 covers 15 residues. Trimming took off 0 bases at V and 7 bases at J, with 16 bases between the two ends. CDR3 sequence: CASSLEGMAGVGYTF. In DNA form, the CDR3 reads TGCGCCAGCAGCTTGGAGGGGATGGCAGGGGTTGGCTACACCTTC.